Included here is one TCR beta chain sequence, with context. The target antigen is unknown. The sample belongs to a study of cytomegalovirus exposure and HLA in healthy donors. Use of 60 Vbeta and 13 Jbeta primers characterized the PCR. Sequenced by immunoSEQ multiplex PCR; TCRdb stores in-frame clones only, minus some. The sample carries around 130,000 clones, more than 60% recorded once. Germline V CDR1 and CDR2: SGHRS, YFSETQ. The CDR3 extends over 13 amino acids. The V end lost 4 bases, the J end lost 0 bases, and 7 bases lay between the germline ends. Study-wide points: Later analysis demonstrated an association between a missense DCLRE1C variant and TCR beta V- and J-gene trimming. Cytomegalovirus association was assigned to some 160 TCR beta chains.

This sequence was found in a woman aged 18-30 years in good health and CMV-seronegative. Material: PBMCs. The chain carries TRBV5-1 and TRBJ1-2; D is unclear. CDR3 DNA sequence: TGCGCCAGCAGCCCCCCCACTAACTATGGCTACACCTTC. Protein: CASSPPTNYGYTF.